This TCR beta chain was recovered during a study of T cell responses to AZD1222 COVID-19 vaccine. Broader study findings: Donors skewed white British and female; clonal diversity was possibly underestimated. Regions 160-218 and 743-854 held dominance among vaccine-associated CD4 TCRs, which spanned spike.

This CDR3 has 19 amino acids. Per germline, CDR1 MDHEN and CDR2 SYDVKM. J gave up 4 bases and V 5 bases, and 20 bases lay outside the gene matches. With respect to this clone: What it binds is unknown.

TCRdb's table, derived via immunoSEQ multiplex PCR, lists solely in-frame clones and lacks some. The sample contains around 160,000 clones, 88% of which appear only once. Source: peripheral blood, taken on day 0 of AZD1222 vaccination. The source of this sequence is an adult in good health. The chain is built from TRBV28 and TRBJ1-5; TRBD1 matches 7 bases. CDR3 nucleotide sequence: TGTGCCAGCAGTCCGCGCCAGGGGACAGAGGCGGGGAAAAATCAGCCCCAGCATTTT. Translating it yields CASSPRQGTEAGKNQPQHF.